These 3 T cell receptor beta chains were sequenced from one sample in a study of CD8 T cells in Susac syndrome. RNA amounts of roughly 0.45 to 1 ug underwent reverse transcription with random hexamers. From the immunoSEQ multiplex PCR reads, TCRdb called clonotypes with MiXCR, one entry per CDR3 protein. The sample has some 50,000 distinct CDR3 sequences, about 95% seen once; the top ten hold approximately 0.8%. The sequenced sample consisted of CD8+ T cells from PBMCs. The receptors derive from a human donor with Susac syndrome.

CDR3 nucleotide sequence: TGTGCCAGCAGCCTTAGCGGGGGATACAATGAGCAGTTCTTC. This translates into CASSLSGGYNEQFF. The rearrangement links TRBV3-1 to TRBJ2-1; TRBD2 aligns across 9 bases. CDR3 length: 14 amino acids. The junction had 2 bases not matched to a gene; V was cut back by 4 bases and J by 4 bases. Germline values: CDR1 LGHDT, CDR2 YNNKEL (reference sequence).

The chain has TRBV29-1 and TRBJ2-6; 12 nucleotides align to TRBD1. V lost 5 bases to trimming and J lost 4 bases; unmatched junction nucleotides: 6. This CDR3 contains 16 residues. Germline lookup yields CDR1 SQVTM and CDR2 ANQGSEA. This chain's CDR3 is CSVRGQGAQGANVLTF. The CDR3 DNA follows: TGCAGCGTTAGGGGACAGGGGGCGCAGGGGGCCAACGTCCTGACTTTC. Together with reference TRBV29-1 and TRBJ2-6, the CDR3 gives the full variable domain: SAVISQKPSRDICQRGTSLTIQCQVDSQVTMMFWYRQQPGQSLTLIATANQGSEATYESGFVIDKFPISRPNLTFSTLTVSNMSPEDSSIYLCSVRGQGAQGANVLTFGAGSRLTVL.

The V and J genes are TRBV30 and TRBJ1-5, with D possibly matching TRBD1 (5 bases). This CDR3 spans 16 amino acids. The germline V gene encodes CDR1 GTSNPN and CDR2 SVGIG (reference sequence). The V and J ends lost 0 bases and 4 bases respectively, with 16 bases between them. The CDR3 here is CAWSVAGAGSNQPQHF. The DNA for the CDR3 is TGTGCCTGGAGTGTAGCAGGAGCAGGGTCTAATCAGCCCCAGCATTTT.